The sequence of this T cell receptor beta chain was determined in a study of shared clonotypes between healthy human individuals. Trimming removed 4 bases at V and 5 bases at J, with 12 bases between. The germline gives CDR1 SGHNT, CDR2 YYREEE (reference sequence). The length of the CDR3 is 13 residues. Sequencing was performed with immunoSEQ multiplex PCR; in TCRdb, only in-frame clones are kept and a portion is missing. Seen here are about 1 million clones, about three quarters observed once, and the top ten hold approximately 1.5%. Only one count was recorded for this clone. The sample comprised memory CD4+ T cells sorted from blood. Subset denoted: CD45RA-negative fraction. This clonotype was obtained from a man aged 18 to 30 in good health. The chain links TRBV5-4 to TRBJ2-5; TRBD1 might be the D (6 bases). The CDR3 region is CASSPDRLETQYF. Here the CDR3 DNA reads TGTGCCAGCAGCCCAGACAGGCTGGAGACCCAGTACTTC. Full variable domain (missing parts from reference TRBV5-4 and TRBJ2-5): ETGVTQSPTHLIKTRGQQVTLRCSSQSGHNTVSWYQQALGQGPQFIFQYYREEENGRGNFPPRFSGLQFPNYSSELNVNALELDDSALYLCASSPDRLETQYFGPGTRLLVL.